Listed below are T cell receptor beta chains from one sample, sequenced in a study of blood T cell repertoires in COVID-19. Assay used: immunoSEQ multiplex PCR; TCRdb lists only in-frame clones, some missing. Among about 190,000 clones, less than 90% were seen once, and the ten largest hold 1% to 1.4%. Material: peripheral blood. The source of these receptors is a man between 25 and 39 years old with acute or convalescent COVID-19. Each CDR3 is given with its conserved first and last residue. Fields, in order: J gene, D gene, clone size, V gene, CDR3 protein, CDR3 DNA. D genes are given only for firm matches. Expanded clones get a size class; other rows say once, few or many, or leave the size out.

j_call: TRBJ1-4; d_call: .; clone_size: .; v_call: TRBV5-5; cdr3_aa: CASSFTGFGKLFF; cdr3_nt: TGTGCCAGCAGCTTCACAGGGTTTGGAAAACTGTTTTTT
j_call: TRBJ1-1; d_call: .; clone_size: .; v_call: TRBV7-6; cdr3_aa: CASSRTDSQYTEAFF; cdr3_nt: TGTGCCAGCAGCCGAACTGACAGCCAGTACACTGAAGCTTTCTTT
j_call: TRBJ2-3; d_call: TRBD2; clone_size: .; v_call: TRBV2; cdr3_aa: CASSAGTSRPFRTQYF; cdr3_nt: TGTGCCAGCAGTGCCGGGACTAGCAGACCTTTTAGGACGCAGTATTTT
j_call: TRBJ2-3; d_call: TRBD2; clone_size: .; v_call: TRBV18; cdr3_aa: CASSPPTSGGTDTQYF; cdr3_nt: TGTGCCAGCTCACCACCTACCTCGGGGGGGACAGATACGCAGTATTTT
j_call: TRBJ2-3; d_call: .; clone_size: .; v_call: TRBV2; cdr3_aa: CASSPSSTDTQYF; cdr3_nt: TGTGCCAGCAGTCCGAGTAGCACAGATACGCAGTATTTT
j_call: TRBJ1-5; d_call: .; clone_size: .; v_call: TRBV11-2; cdr3_aa: CASSLGGGRGQPQHF; cdr3_nt: TGTGCCAGCAGCTTAGGCGGGGGCAGAGGACAGCCCCAGCATTTT
j_call: TRBJ1-4; d_call: .; clone_size: .; v_call: TRBV6-5; cdr3_aa: CASSWTVATNEKLFF; cdr3_nt: TGTGCCAGCAGTTGGACAGTTGCAACTAATGAAAAACTGTTTTTT
j_call: TRBJ2-7; d_call: TRBD1; clone_size: .; v_call: TRBV9; cdr3_aa: CASSVEGTAIYEQYF; cdr3_nt: TGTGCCAGCAGCGTAGAAGGGACAGCAATCTACGAGCAGTACTTC
j_call: TRBJ1-2; d_call: .; clone_size: .; v_call: TRBV5-6; cdr3_aa: CASSLWGGNYGYTF; cdr3_nt: TGTGCCAGCAGCTTGTGGGGGGGTAACTATGGCTACACCTTC
j_call: TRBJ1-2; d_call: .; clone_size: .; v_call: TRBV28; cdr3_aa: CASSSPLGRKSYGYTF; cdr3_nt: TGTGCCAGCAGTTCTCCTTTGGGCAGAAAAAGCTATGGCTACACCTTC
j_call: TRBJ1-6; d_call: .; clone_size: .; v_call: TRBV5-8; cdr3_aa: CASSLGRGRYNSPLHF; cdr3_nt: TGTGCCAGCAGCTTGGGCAGGGGACGTTATAATTCACCCCTCCACTTT
j_call: TRBJ1-1; d_call: .; clone_size: .; v_call: TRBV30; cdr3_aa: CAWSVLSTEAFF; cdr3_nt: TGTGCCTGGAGTGTACTGAGCACTGAAGCTTTCTTT
j_call: TRBJ1-4; d_call: TRBD1; clone_size: .; v_call: TRBV5-4; cdr3_aa: CASSGGQTVNEKLFF; cdr3_nt: TGTGCCAGCAGCGGGGGACAGACCGTAAATGAAAAACTGTTTTTT
j_call: TRBJ2-7; d_call: TRBD2; clone_size: few; v_call: TRBV4-2; cdr3_aa: CASSPSGGGSYEQYF; cdr3_nt: TGTGCCAGCAGCCCATCGGGGGGGGGCTCCTACGAGCAGTACTTC
j_call: TRBJ2-7; d_call: .; clone_size: .; v_call: TRBV18; cdr3_aa: CASSPAGGRSHEQYF; cdr3_nt: TGTGCCAGCTCACCCGCCGGGGGGCGGTCCCACGAGCAGTACTTC
j_call: TRBJ2-7; d_call: .; clone_size: .; v_call: TRBV27; cdr3_aa: CASSSLRGAREQYF; cdr3_nt: TGTGCCAGCAGCTCCCTTCGGGGGGCGCGGGAGCAGTACTTC
j_call: TRBJ1-6; d_call: .; clone_size: .; v_call: TRBV7-9; cdr3_aa: CASSFPSGPLHF; cdr3_nt: TGTGCCAGCAGCTTCCCCTCCGGGCCCCTCCACTTT
j_call: TRBJ1-2; d_call: .; clone_size: .; v_call: TRBV6-5; cdr3_aa: CASKDSNYGYTF; cdr3_nt: TGTGCCAGTAAGGACAGTAACTATGGCTACACCTTC
j_call: TRBJ1-5; d_call: TRBD1; clone_size: .; v_call: TRBV2; cdr3_aa: CASSGGQGMRPQHF; cdr3_nt: TGTGCCAGCAGTGGGGGACAGGGAATGAGGCCCCAGCATTTT
j_call: TRBJ1-1; d_call: .; clone_size: .; v_call: TRBV18; cdr3_aa: CASSPRPPEAFF; cdr3_nt: TGTGCCAGCTCACCACGGCCCCCTGAAGCTTTCTTT
j_call: TRBJ2-3; d_call: .; clone_size: once; v_call: TRBV5-1; cdr3_aa: CASSREADTQYF; cdr3_nt: TGCGCCAGCAGTAGGGAGGCAGATACGCAGTATTTT
j_call: TRBJ1-1; d_call: TRBD1; clone_size: .; v_call: TRBV27; cdr3_aa: CASTHRGVRRTEAFF; cdr3_nt: TGTGCCAGCACCCACAGGGGGGTCAGGCGCACTGAAGCTTTCTTT
j_call: TRBJ2-1; d_call: .; clone_size: .; v_call: TRBV28; cdr3_aa: CASSLSGTRVYEQFF; cdr3_nt: TGTGCCAGCAGTTTATCGGGAACCCGGGTCTATGAGCAGTTCTTC
j_call: TRBJ1-1; d_call: .; clone_size: .; v_call: TRBV3-1/TRBV3-2; cdr3_aa: CASSQVGGTEAFF; cdr3_nt: TGTGCCAGCAGCCAAGTGGGGGGCACTGAAGCTTTCTTT
j_call: TRBJ2-7; d_call: .; clone_size: .; v_call: TRBV6-5; cdr3_aa: CASSFQQGIGYEQYF; cdr3_nt: TGTGCCAGCAGTTTCCAACAGGGAATAGGCTACGAGCAGTACTTC
j_call: TRBJ2-4; d_call: .; clone_size: once; v_call: TRBV29-1; cdr3_aa: CSVGVAVSGKNIQYF; cdr3_nt: TGCAGCGTTGGAGTCGCGGTCTCGGGCAAAAACATTCAGTACTTC
j_call: TRBJ1-2; d_call: .; clone_size: .; v_call: TRBV19; cdr3_aa: CASSIRRGYGYTF; cdr3_nt: TGTGCCAGTAGTATAAGACGGGGCTATGGCTACACCTTC
j_call: TRBJ2-7; d_call: TRBD2; clone_size: .; v_call: TRBV4-2; cdr3_aa: CASSQVRGDEQYF; cdr3_nt: TGTGCCAGCAGCCAAGTTCGGGGGGACGAGCAGTACTTC
j_call: TRBJ1-2; d_call: .; clone_size: few; v_call: TRBV11-2; cdr3_aa: CASSSQGRGYTF; cdr3_nt: TGTGCCAGCAGCTCACAGGGTCGAGGCTACACCTTC
j_call: TRBJ1-1; d_call: TRBD1; clone_size: .; v_call: TRBV9; cdr3_aa: CASSAGTGLTEAFF; cdr3_nt: TGTGCCAGCAGCGCCGGGACAGGGCTCACTGAAGCTTTCTTT
j_call: TRBJ2-7; d_call: TRBD1; clone_size: .; v_call: TRBV3-1/TRBV3-2; cdr3_aa: CASTPGQGDWYGTYEQYF; cdr3_nt: TGTGCCAGCACCCCCGGACAGGGGGATTGGTACGGTACCTACGAGCAGTACTTC
j_call: TRBJ1-5; d_call: TRBD1; clone_size: .; v_call: TRBV12-3/TRBV12-4; cdr3_aa: CASRDRANQPQHF; cdr3_nt: TGTGCCAGCAGGGACAGGGCGAATCAGCCCCAGCATTTT
j_call: TRBJ1-1; d_call: .; clone_size: few; v_call: TRBV19; cdr3_aa: CASRPQAGGTEAFF; cdr3_nt: TGTGCCAGTAGACCCCAGGCCGGGGGCACTGAAGCTTTCTTT
j_call: TRBJ1-4; d_call: .; clone_size: .; v_call: TRBV29-1; cdr3_aa: CSATVNNEKLFF; cdr3_nt: TGCAGCGCGACAGTTAATAATGAAAAACTGTTTTTT
j_call: TRBJ2-7; d_call: TRBD1; clone_size: .; v_call: TRBV10-3; cdr3_aa: CAIRGDRGSSYEQYF; cdr3_nt: TGTGCCATCAGGGGGGACAGGGGAAGCTCCTACGAGCAGTACTTC
j_call: TRBJ2-7; d_call: TRBD1; clone_size: .; v_call: TRBV19; cdr3_aa: CASSIGGTGVPYEQYF; cdr3_nt: TGTGCCAGTAGTATAGGAGGGACAGGCGTACCCTACGAGCAGTACTTC
j_call: TRBJ1-2; d_call: .; clone_size: few; v_call: TRBV14; cdr3_aa: CASSISGTNYGYTF; cdr3_nt: TGTGCCAGCAGCATATCCGGGACAAACTATGGCTACACCTTC